The TCR beta chain described here comes from a study of beta chain features in type 1 diabetes. The CDR3 is 13 amino acids. Germline loops: CDR1 GTSNPN, CDR2 SVGIG (reference sequence). The V and J ends lost 5 bases and 2 bases, in that order; junction bases with no gene match: 6. This clone has a handful of counts. Expressed TCRB transcripts were sequenced because the isolated RNA had all been reverse transcribed beforehand. Measured with immunoSEQ multiplex PCR; TCRdb has only the in-frame clones, and not every one. The sample carries 680,000 or so clones, 15% recorded once. The chain carries TRBV30 and TRBJ2-7; TRBD1 aligns across 7 bases. The TCR comes from a man between 18 and 35 years old in good health. The sample was naive CD4+ T cells from blood. The CDR3 DNA reads TGTGCCTGGGCCGAGGGGGCTCCCTACGAGCAGTACTTC. This codes for CAWAEGAPYEQYF.